The 25 T cell receptor beta chains listed next were all sequenced from one sample in a study of OX40 agonist ivuxolimab in advanced cancers. Only in-frame clones appear in the TCRdb table, and some are missing; sequencing was by immunoSEQ multiplex PCR. The repertoire holds nearly 60,000 clones, with approximately 78% as singletons. The material sequenced was CD4+ or CD8+ T cells sorted from blood, taken in a trial of the OX40 agonist ivuxolimab. These receptors were taken from an adult with an advanced solid tumor such as melanoma, head and neck, liver or kidney cancer.

This clone was seen once. The gene calls are TRBV6-1 and TRBJ2-2, with D possibly being TRBD2 (6 bases). The V gene's germline CDR1 is MNHNS and CDR2 SASEGT. Trimming shortened V by 8 bases and J by 7 bases, and 20 bases separated the two germline ends. The CDR3 runs to 15 residues. CDR3: CASDPGLSELGELFF. CDR3 bases: TGTGCCAGCGACCCGGGACTCAGTGAACTCGGGGAGCTGTTTTTT.

This chain links TRBV2 with TRBJ1-2; D call uncertain. The CDR3 sequence is 13 residues long. Germline CDR1 SNHLY, CDR2 FYNNEI. Trimming took off 5 bases at V and 4 bases at J, with 11 bases between the two ends. The CDR3 DNA reads as TGTGCCAGCAGTACTCGGGTGGGCTATGGCTACACCTTC. Its protein is CASSTRVGYGYTF.

The chain is built from TRBV5-1 and TRBJ2-7; D might be TRBD1 or TRBD2, each matching 6 bases. The CDR3 length is 13 residues. Between the trimmed V and J ends, which lost 0 bases and 6 bases, there was a span of 10 bases. CDR1 and CDR2 (germline): SGHRS, YFSETQ. CDR3 bases: TGCGCCAGCAGCTTGGGTCGGGGGCCCGAGCAGTACTTC. The encoded protein is CASSLGRGPEQYF.

CDR3 coding DNA: TGTGCCAGCAGTTATGAAGGGGGCAGGTCACCCCTCCACTTT. This codes for CASSYEGGRSPLHF. The rearrangement joins TRBV6-6 to TRBJ1-6; 7 bases match TRBD1. Trimming took 3 bases from V and 10 from J; bases not matched to a gene: 6. There are 14 residues in the CDR3. CDR1 is MNHNY and CDR2 is SVGAGI in the germline V gene (reference sequence).

The V and J genes are TRBV19 and TRBJ1-1; no definite D call. The germline V gene encodes CDR1 LNHDA and CDR2 SQIVND (reference sequence). V was cut by 3 bases and J by 7 bases, with 9 bases left in between. The CDR3 runs 12 residues. CDR3 bases: TGTGCCAGTAGTATCCGGGAGTATGAAGCTTTCTTT. This gives the protein CASSIREYEAFF.

The rearrangement joins TRBV12-5 to TRBJ2-7; D remains ambiguous. The ends were cut back, 4 bases at V and 3 bases at J, with 7 bases in the middle. Germline CDR1 reads LGHNT; CDR2 reads FRNRAP. The CDR3 runs 12 residues. CDR3 residues: CASGSYDYEQYF. In DNA, the CDR3 is TGTGCTAGTGGTTCCTATGACTACGAGCAGTACTTC.

The chain carries TRBV7-9 and TRBJ2-5; the match to TRBD1 covers 9 bases. The length of the CDR3 is 14 residues. The junction had 4 bases not matched to a gene; V was cut back by 3 bases and J by 5 bases. Germline lookup yields CDR1 SEHNR and CDR2 FQNEAQ (reference sequence). CDR3 protein: CASSLTGGWETQYF. The CDR3 region has the DNA TGTGCCAGCAGCTTGACAGGGGGTTGGGAGACCCAGTACTTC.

This clone was observed a single time. Written as DNA, the CDR3 is TGTGCCAGCACCCGACAGGGTGAGGAGACCCAGTACTTC. It encodes CASTRQGEETQYF. This chain links TRBV28 with TRBJ2-5, with 7 bases aligning to TRBD1. From germline, CDR1 is MDHEN and CDR2 SYDVKM. V was clipped by 7 bases and J by 5 bases; unmatched bases: 7. The CDR3 is 13 amino acids.

The chain couples TRBV19 to TRBJ2-7, with 7 bases identical to TRBD1. The CDR3 contains 13 residues. Germline V lookup: CDR1 LNHDA, CDR2 SQIVND (reference sequence). The junction had 7 bases not matched to a gene; V was cut back by 5 bases and J by 6 bases. In DNA, the CDR3 is TGTGCCAGTAGTTCACAGACAGGGTTCGAGCAGTACTTC. It specifies CASSSQTGFEQYF.

The V gene is TRBV6-1, the J gene TRBJ1-5; 8 bases agree with TRBD1. In germline, CDR1 is MNHNS, CDR2 SASEGT. This CDR3 is built from 18 residues. Trimming at V came to 2 bases and at J to 1 base, leaving 10 bases not matched to a gene. CDR3 sequence reads: CASSENTGGAVSNQPQHF. The CDR3 DNA sequence: TGTGCCAGCAGTGAAAATACAGGGGGTGCAGTAAGCAATCAGCCCCAGCATTTT.

The J gene is TRBJ2-7, the V gene TRBV6-1, with 11 bases matching TRBD1. J gave up 2 bases and V 7 bases, and 7 bases lay outside the gene matches. Germline CDR1 and CDR2: MNHNS and SASEGT. This CDR3 has 15 residues. The CDR3, as DNA: TGTGCCAGCATTTCGGGGACAGGGGGAGCCTACGAGCAGTACTTC. Its protein product is CASISGTGGAYEQYF.

The genes are TRBV5-4 and TRBJ2-5; 9 positions match TRBD2. This CDR3 is 16 amino acids long. CDR1 is SGHNT and CDR2 is YYREEE in the germline V gene (reference sequence). J lost 5 bases, V lost 1 base, and 9 bases had no gene match. The CDR3 DNA reads as TGTGCCAGCAGCTTGAGCTTGCGGGGGGGCCGCGAGACCCAGTACTTC. Translating it yields CASSLSLRGGRETQYF.

The chain has TRBV6-1 and TRBJ2-3; 8 nucleotides match TRBD2. Per germline, CDR1 MNHNS and CDR2 SASEGT. V lost 2 bases and J lost 0; bases outside the gene matches: 1. The CDR3 consists of 15 residues. The CDR3 DNA sequence: TGTGCCAGCAGTGAACAGCGGGGGAGCACAGATACGCAGTATTTT. This codes for CASSEQRGSTDTQYF.

The J gene is TRBJ2-1, the V gene TRBV9; D is undetermined. The CDR3 consists of 15 residues. From germline, CDR1 is SGDLS and CDR2 YYNGEE. Trimming took off 0 bases at V and 4 bases at J, with 11 bases between the two ends. The CDR3 DNA is TGTGCCAGCAGCGTAGGAGGTGGGGATTACAATGAGCAGTTCTTC. It is translated as CASSVGGGDYNEQFF.

The J gene is TRBJ2-6, the V gene TRBV11-1; weak D call: TRBD1 (5 bases). V was pared by 5 bases and J by 0 bases, with 11 bases between. CDR3 length equals 16 residues. Germline CDR1 is SGHAT and CDR2 is FQDESV (reference sequence). The CDR3 is CASSPRQISGANVLTF. CDR3 sequence (DNA): TGTGCCAGCAGCCCCCGACAGATCTCTGGGGCCAACGTCCTGACTTTC.

This chain uses TRBV28 with TRBJ1-5; a weak D match, TRBD1 (5 bases). This CDR3 spans 14 amino acids. Trimming took off 5 bases at V and 5 bases at J, with 13 bases between the two ends. CDR1 MDHEN and CDR2 SYDVKM come from the germline V gene. This CDR3 is CASSPSGTYQPQHF. For the CDR3, the DNA is TGTGCCAGCAGTCCCTCAGGGACCTATCAGCCCCAGCATTTT.

This chain connects TRBV28 to TRBJ2-1; D is ambiguous. From germline, CDR1 is MDHEN and CDR2 SYDVKM. Trimming left V 5 bases short and J 10 bases short, with 9 bases between. CDR3 length: 11 residues. CDR3 in DNA: TGTGCCAGCAGTCCCCGCCGGGAGCAGTTCTTC. It encodes CASSPRREQFF.

The V call is TRBV7-2, the J call TRBJ1-6; TRBD1 agrees at 9 bases. The CDR3 is 16 amino acids. The V segment lost 1 base and the J segment 7 bases; nucleotides outside the gene matches: 5. From germline, CDR1 is SGHTA and CDR2 FQGNSA. This CDR3 reads CASSLDTGQGNSPLHF. CDR3 bases: TGTGCCAGCAGCTTAGACACTGGACAGGGGAATTCACCCCTCCACTTT.

The chain is built from TRBV9 and TRBJ1-4; TRBD1 matches 11 bases. The CDR3 has 14 amino acids. V lost 2 bases, J lost 8 bases, and 2 bases stayed unmatched. CDR1 is SGDLS, CDR2 YYNGEE, per germline. The CDR3, as DNA: TGTGCCAGCAGCGTCGGGACAGGGGGAGAAAAACTGTTTTTT. Translation gives CASSVGTGGEKLFF. Complete variable domain (other parts from reference TRBV9 and TRBJ1-4): DSGVTQTPKHLITATGQRVTLRCSPRSGDLSVYWYQQSLDQGLQFLIQYYNGEERAKGNILERFSAQQFPDLHSELNLSSLELGDSALYFCASSVGTGGEKLFFGSGTQLSVL.

This clone was seen once. This chain connects TRBV5-1 to TRBJ2-5; D unclear. Between the trimmed V and J ends, which lost 4 bases and 1 base, there was a span of 2 bases. Germline V gene data show CDR1 as SGHRS and CDR2 as YFSETQ. CDR3 length: 11 residues. The chain's CDR3 is CASSIQETQYF. CDR3 DNA sequence: TGCGCCAGCAGCATCCAAGAGACCCAGTACTTC.

The J gene is TRBJ1-1, the V gene TRBV19, with 9 bases aligning to TRBD1. The V gene end was trimmed by 6 bases and the J gene end by 2 bases; junction bases not matched to a gene: 7. The CDR3 extends over 15 amino acids. Germline CDR1 is LNHDA and CDR2 is SQIVND (reference sequence). CDR3 DNA sequence: TGTGCCAGTAGCTTACTGGGACAGGGAAACACTGAAGCTTTCTTT. Amino acids: CASSLLGQGNTEAFF.

The chain uses TRBV11-2 and TRBJ1-5; 9 bases fit TRBD1. Germline trimming cut 5 bases from V and 4 bases from J; bases unmatched to any gene: 3. There are 14 residues in the CDR3. Germline V gives CDR1 SGHAT, CDR2 FQNNGV. CDR3 DNA: TGTGCCAGCAGCCCCGACAGGGGGAATCAGCCCCAGCATTTT. It encodes CASSPDRGNQPQHF.

V is TRBV19 and J is TRBJ1-4, with D possibly being TRBD1 (6 bases). The CDR3 is 15 amino acids. The V end lost 5 bases, the J end lost 5 bases, and 15 bases lay between the germline ends. Germline loops: CDR1 LNHDA, CDR2 SQIVND (reference sequence). This CDR3 is CASSLVEGGNEKLFF. In DNA form, the CDR3 reads TGTGCCAGTAGTCTGGTTGAGGGGGGCAATGAAAAACTGTTTTTT.

The rearrangement joins TRBV10-3 to TRBJ2-6; D unclear. Germline CDR1 is ENHRY and CDR2 is SYGVKD. The CDR3 has 11 residues. V was shortened by 7 bases and J by 4 bases, with 2 bases between the two germline ends. The CDR3 reads CAIKGANVLTF. CDR3 sequence (DNA): TGTGCCATCAAGGGGGCCAACGTCCTGACTTTC.

The V and J genes are TRBV5-8 and TRBJ1-1; D not certain. From germline, CDR1 is SGHTS and CDR2 YDEGEE. V was clipped by 2 bases and J by 4 bases, with 6 bases between them. This CDR3 comprises 12 residues. This chain's CDR3 is CASSFGSTEAFF. CDR3 coding DNA: TGTGCCAGCAGCTTTGGGAGCACTGAAGCTTTCTTT.